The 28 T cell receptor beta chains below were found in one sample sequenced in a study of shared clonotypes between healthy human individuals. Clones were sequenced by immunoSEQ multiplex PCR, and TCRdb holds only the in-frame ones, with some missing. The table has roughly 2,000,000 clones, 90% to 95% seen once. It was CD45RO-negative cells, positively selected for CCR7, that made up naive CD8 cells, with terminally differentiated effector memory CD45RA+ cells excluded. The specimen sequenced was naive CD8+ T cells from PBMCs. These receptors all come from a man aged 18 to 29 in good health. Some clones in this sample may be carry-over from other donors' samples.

CDR3 loop: CASSFAPLRVNEQFF. DNA of the CDR3: TGTGCCAGCAGTTTTGCCCCTCTTCGAGTGAATGAGCAGTTCTTC. This chain uses TRBV27 with TRBJ2-1, with no clear D. The CDR3 totals 15 residues. V lost 3 bases to trimming and J lost 7 bases, with 16 bases between them. The germline V gene encodes CDR1 MNHEY and CDR2 SMNVEV (reference sequence).

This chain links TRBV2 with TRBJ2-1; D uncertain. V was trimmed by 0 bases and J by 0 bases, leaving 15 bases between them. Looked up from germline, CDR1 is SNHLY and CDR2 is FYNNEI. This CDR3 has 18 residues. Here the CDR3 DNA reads TGTGCCAGCAGTGAAGCGCTAAGGGCGGCGCGCTCCTACAATGAGCAGTTCTTC. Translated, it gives CASSEALRAARSYNEQFF. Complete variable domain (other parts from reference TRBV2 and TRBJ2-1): EPEVTQTPSHQVTQMGQEVILRCVPISNHLYFYWYRQILGQKVEFLVSFYNNEISEKSEIFDDQFSVERPDGSNFTLKIRSTKLEDSAMYFCASSEALRAARSYNEQFFGPGTRLTVL.

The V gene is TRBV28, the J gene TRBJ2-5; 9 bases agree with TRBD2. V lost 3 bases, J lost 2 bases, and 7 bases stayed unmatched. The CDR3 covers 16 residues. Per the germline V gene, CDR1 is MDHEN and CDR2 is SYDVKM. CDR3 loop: CASSLVAGVLQETQYF. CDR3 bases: TGTGCCAGCAGTTTGGTAGCGGGGGTGCTACAAGAGACCCAGTACTTC.

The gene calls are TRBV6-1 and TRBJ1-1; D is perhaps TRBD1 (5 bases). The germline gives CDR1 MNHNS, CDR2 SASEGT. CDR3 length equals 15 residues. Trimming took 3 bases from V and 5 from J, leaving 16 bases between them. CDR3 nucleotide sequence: TGTGCCAGCAGTGATAGCAGGGCCGCGGGGACTGAAGCTTTCTTT. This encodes CASSDSRAAGTEAFF.

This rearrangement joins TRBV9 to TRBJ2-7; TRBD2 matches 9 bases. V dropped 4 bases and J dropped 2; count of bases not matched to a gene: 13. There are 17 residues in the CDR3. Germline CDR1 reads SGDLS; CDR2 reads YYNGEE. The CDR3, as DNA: TGTGCCAGCAGCTCCCCCCGAGAGAGCGGGAGGCCCTACGAGCAGTACTTC. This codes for CASSSPRESGRPYEQYF.

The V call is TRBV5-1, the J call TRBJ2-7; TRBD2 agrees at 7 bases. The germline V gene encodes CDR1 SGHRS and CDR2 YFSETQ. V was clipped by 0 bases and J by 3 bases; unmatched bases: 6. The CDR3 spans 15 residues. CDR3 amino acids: CASSLDSRGSYEQYF. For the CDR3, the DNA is TGCGCCAGCAGCTTGGATAGTCGCGGGAGCTACGAGCAGTACTTC.

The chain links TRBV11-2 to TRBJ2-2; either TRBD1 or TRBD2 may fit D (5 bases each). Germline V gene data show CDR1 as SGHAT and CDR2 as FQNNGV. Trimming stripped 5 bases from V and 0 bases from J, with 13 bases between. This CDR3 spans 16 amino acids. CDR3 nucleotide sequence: TGTGCCAGCAGCCTAGCCGGGACGGCGAACACCGGGGAGCTGTTTTTT. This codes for CASSLAGTANTGELFF.

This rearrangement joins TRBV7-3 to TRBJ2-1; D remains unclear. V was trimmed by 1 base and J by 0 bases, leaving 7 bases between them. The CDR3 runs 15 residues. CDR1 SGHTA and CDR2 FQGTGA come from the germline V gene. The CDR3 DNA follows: TGTGCCAGCAGCTTAAGTCGGATCTCCTACAATGAGCAGTTCTTC. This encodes CASSLSRISYNEQFF.

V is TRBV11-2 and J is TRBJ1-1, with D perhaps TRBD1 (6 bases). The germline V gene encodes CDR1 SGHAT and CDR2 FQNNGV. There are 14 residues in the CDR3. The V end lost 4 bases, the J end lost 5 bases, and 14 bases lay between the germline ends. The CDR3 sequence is CASSYRSQGTEAFF. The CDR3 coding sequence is TGTGCCAGCAGCTACAGGTCCCAGGGGACTGAAGCTTTCTTT.

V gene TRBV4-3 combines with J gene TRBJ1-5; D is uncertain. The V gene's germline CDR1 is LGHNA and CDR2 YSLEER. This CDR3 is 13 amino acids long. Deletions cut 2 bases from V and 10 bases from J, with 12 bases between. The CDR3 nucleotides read TGCGCCAGCAGCCAAACAGCTCGTGGACCCCAGCATTTT. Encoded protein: CASSQTARGPQHF.

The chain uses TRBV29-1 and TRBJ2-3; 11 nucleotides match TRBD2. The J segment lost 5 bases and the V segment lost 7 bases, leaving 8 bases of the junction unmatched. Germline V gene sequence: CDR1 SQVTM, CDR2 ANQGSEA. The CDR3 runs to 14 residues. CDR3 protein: CSGLAGQEGDTQYF. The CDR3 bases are TGCAGCGGACTAGCGGGACAAGAGGGAGATACGCAGTATTTT.

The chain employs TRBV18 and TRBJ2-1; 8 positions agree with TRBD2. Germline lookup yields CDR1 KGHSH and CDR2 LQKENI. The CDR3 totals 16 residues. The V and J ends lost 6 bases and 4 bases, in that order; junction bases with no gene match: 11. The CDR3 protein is CASSQTGTRPYNEQFF. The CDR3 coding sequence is TGTGCCAGCTCGCAAACCGGGACTAGACCGTACAATGAGCAGTTCTTC.

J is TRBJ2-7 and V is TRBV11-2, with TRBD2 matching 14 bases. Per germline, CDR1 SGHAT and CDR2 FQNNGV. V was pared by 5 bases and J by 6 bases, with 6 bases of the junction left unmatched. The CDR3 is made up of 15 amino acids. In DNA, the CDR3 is TGTGCCAGCAGCCTTGGACTAGCGGGAGGATTCGAGCAGTACTTC. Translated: CASSLGLAGGFEQYF. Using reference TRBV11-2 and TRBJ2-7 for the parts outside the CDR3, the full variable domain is EAGVAQSPRYKIIEKRQSVAFWCNPISGHATLYWYQQILGQGPKLLIQFQNNGVVDDSQLPKDRFSAERLKGVDSTLKIQPAKLEDSAVYLCASSLGLAGGFEQYFGPGTRLTVT.

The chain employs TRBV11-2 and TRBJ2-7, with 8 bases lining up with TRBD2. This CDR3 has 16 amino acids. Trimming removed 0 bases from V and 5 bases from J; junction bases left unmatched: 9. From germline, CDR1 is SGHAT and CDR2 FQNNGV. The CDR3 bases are TGTGCCAGCAGCTTAGACGCAGCGGGAGCCTTGAACGAGCAGTACTTC. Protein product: CASSLDAAGALNEQYF.

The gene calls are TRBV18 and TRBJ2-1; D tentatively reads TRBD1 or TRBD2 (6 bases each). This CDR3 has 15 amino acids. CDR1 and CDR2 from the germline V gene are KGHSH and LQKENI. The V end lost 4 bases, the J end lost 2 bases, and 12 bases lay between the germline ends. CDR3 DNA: TGTGCCAGCTCACGGGGGGCGAGCGCCTACAATGAGCAGTTCTTC. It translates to CASSRGASAYNEQFF.

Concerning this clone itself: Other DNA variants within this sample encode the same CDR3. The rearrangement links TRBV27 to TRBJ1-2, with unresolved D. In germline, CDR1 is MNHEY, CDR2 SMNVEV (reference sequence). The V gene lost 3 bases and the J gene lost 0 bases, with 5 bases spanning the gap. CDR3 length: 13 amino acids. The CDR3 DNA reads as TGTGCCAGCAGTTTTGGAGCTAACTATGGCTACACCTTC. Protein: CASSFGANYGYTF.

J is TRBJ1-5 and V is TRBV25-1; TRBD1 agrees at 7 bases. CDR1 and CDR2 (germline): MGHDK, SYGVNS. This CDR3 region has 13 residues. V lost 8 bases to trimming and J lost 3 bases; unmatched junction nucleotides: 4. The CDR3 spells CASCTGDNQPQHF. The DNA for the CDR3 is TGTGCCAGCTGTACAGGGGACAATCAGCCCCAGCATTTT.

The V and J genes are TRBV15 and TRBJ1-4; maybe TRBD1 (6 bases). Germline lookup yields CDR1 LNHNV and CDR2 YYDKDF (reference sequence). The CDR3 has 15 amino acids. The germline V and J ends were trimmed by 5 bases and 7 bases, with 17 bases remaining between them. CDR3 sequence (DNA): TGTGCCACCAGCGAATACAGGGCGGAGGGTGAAAAACTGTTTTTT. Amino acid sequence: CATSEYRAEGEKLFF.

CDR3 residues: CASSWTGADEQYF. CDR3 sequence (DNA): TGTGCCAGCAGCTGGACCGGGGCCGACGAGCAGTACTTC. V is TRBV5-8 and J is TRBJ2-7; the D gene could be TRBD1 or TRBD2 (5 bases each). This CDR3 is built from 13 residues. V gave up 3 bases and J gave up 5 bases, with 12 bases separating them. Germline CDR1 is SGHTS and CDR2 is YDEGEE.

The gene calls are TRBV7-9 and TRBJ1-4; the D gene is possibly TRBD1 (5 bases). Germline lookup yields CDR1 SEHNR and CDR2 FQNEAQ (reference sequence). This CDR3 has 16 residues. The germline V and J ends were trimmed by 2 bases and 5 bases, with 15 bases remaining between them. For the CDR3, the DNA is TGTGCCAGCAGCTTACCCCCCAGGGTCGAAAATGAAAAACTGTTTTTT. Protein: CASSLPPRVENEKLFF.

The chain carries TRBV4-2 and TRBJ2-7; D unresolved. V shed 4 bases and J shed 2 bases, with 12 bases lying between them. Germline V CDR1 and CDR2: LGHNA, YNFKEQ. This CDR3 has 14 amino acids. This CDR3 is CASSRSLRAYEQYF. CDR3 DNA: TGTGCCAGCAGCCGATCGCTTAGGGCCTACGAGCAGTACTTC.

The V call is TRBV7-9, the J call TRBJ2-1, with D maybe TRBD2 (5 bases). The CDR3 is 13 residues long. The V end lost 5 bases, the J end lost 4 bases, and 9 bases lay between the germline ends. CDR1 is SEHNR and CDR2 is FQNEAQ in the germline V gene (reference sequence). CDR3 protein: CASSEGGYNEQFF. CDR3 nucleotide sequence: TGTGCCAGCAGCGAGGGCGGGTACAATGAGCAGTTCTTC.

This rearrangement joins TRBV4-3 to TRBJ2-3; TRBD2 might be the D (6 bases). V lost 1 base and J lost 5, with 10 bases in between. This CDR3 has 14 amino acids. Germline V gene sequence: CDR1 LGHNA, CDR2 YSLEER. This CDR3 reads CASSQGGSGDTQYF. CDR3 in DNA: TGCGCCAGCAGCCAAGGAGGTAGCGGAGATACGCAGTATTTT.

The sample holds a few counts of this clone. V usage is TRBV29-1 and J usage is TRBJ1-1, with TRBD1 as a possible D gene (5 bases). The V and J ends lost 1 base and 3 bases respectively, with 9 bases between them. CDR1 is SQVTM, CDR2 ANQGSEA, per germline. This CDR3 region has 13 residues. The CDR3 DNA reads TGCAGCGTTGAAGGCAGGGCTGACACTGAAGCTTTCTTT. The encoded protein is CSVEGRADTEAFF.

This CDR3 is CAWSVPPNRANYGYTF. The CDR3 nucleotides read TGTGCCTGGAGTGTCCCCCCAAACAGGGCTAACTATGGCTACACCTTC. The gene calls are TRBV30 and TRBJ1-2, with D perhaps matching TRBD1 (6 bases). Germline assignment: CDR1 GTSNPN and CDR2 SVGIG (reference sequence). Trimming stripped 0 bases from V and 0 bases from J, with 14 bases between. The CDR3 totals 16 residues.

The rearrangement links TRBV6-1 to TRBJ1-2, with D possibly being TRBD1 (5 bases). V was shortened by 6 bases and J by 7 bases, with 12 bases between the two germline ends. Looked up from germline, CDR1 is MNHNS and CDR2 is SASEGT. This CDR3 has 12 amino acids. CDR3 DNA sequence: TGTGCCAGCAGCCCAGGGCGGCTTGGCTACACCTTC. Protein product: CASSPGRLGYTF.

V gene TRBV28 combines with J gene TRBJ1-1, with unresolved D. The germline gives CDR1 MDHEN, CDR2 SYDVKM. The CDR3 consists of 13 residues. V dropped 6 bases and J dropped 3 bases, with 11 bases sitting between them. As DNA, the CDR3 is TGTGCCAGCAGGTCCCTCGGAGACACTGAAGCTTTCTTT. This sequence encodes CASRSLGDTEAFF.

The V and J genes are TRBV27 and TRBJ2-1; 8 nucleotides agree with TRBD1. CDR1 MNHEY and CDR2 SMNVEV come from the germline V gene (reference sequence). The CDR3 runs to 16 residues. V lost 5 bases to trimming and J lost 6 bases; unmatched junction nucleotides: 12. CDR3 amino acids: CASSPETDRASNEQFF. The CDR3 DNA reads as TGTGCCAGCAGTCCAGAGACGGACAGGGCAAGCAATGAGCAGTTCTTC.